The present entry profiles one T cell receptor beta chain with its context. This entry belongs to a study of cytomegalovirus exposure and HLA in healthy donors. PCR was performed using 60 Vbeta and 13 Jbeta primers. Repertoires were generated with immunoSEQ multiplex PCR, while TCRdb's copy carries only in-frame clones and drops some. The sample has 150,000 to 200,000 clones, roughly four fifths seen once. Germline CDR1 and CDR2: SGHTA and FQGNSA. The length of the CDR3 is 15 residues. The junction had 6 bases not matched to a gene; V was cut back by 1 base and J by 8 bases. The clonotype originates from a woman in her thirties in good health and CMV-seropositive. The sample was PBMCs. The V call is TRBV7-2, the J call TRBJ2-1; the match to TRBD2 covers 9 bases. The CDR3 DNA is TGTGCCAGCAGCTTAGAGGCTAGCGGGGTTTATGAGCAGTTCTTC. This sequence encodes CASSLEASGVYEQFF.